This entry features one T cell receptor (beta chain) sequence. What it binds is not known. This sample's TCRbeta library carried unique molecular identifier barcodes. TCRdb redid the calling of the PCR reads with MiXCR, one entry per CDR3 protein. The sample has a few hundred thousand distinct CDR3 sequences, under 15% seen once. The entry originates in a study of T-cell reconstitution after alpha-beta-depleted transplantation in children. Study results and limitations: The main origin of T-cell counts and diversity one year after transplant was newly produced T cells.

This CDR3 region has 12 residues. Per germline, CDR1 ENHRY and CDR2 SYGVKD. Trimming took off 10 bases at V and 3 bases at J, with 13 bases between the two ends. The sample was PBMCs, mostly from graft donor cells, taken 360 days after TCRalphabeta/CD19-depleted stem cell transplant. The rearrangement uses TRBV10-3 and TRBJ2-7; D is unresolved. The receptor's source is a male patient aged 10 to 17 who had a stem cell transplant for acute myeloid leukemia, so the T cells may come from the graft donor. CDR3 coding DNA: TGTGCCAGCGCCCCGGGCGGCTACGAGCAGTACTTC. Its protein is CASAPGGYEQYF.